The rows below give T cell receptor beta chains drawn from one sample of a study of T cell repertoires in cytomegalovirus infection. TCRdb analysed the reads with MiXCR anew, one entry per CDR3 protein. The sample shows roughly 250,000 distinct CDR3 sequences, approximately 13% of them seen only once. The specimen was PBMCs. All receptors come from a human donor in good health (CMV status not recorded). Some clones in this sample may be carry-over from other donors' samples. The CDR3 runs from the conserved cysteine through the conserved F or W. D genes are given only for firm matches. The size field is filled for only some rows; it gives once, few, many or a size class.

many	TRBJ1-1	TRBV11-2	TRBD1	CASSWTGRFTEAFF	TGTGCCAGCAGCTGGACAGGGAGGTTTACTGAAGCTTTCTTT
few	TRBJ2-1	TRBV3-1	NA	CASSQDDNRPYNEQFF	TGTGCCAGCAGCCAAGATGACAACAGGCCCTACAATGAGCAGTTCTTC
few	TRBJ1-1	TRBV30	NA	CAWGRGGAEAFF	TGTGCCTGGGGCAGGGGAGGCGCTGAAGCTTTCTTT
few	TRBJ2-3	TRBV5-1	NA	CASSRDSPDTQYF	TGCGCCAGCAGCCGAGACTCCCCAGATACGCAGTATTTT
NA	TRBJ2-6	TRBV3-1	NA	CASSQDIASLSGANVLTF	TGTGCCAGCAGCCAAGACATAGCGTCACTCTCTGGGGCCAACGTCCTGACTTTC
few	TRBJ2-4	TRBV2	NA	CASSVTGTGGPNIQYF	TGTGCCAGCAGTGTGACGGGCACTGGGGGCCCAAACATTCAGTACTTC
NA	TRBJ1-4	TRBV25-1	NA	CASRGAGGLFF	TGTGCCAGCAGGGGGGCCGGGGGACTGTTTTTT
many	TRBJ1-1	TRBV12-3/TRBV12-4	TRBD1	CASRGTGSMNTEAFF	TGTGCCAGCAGAGGGACAGGGAGCATGAACACTGAAGCTTTCTTT
few	TRBJ2-5	TRBV5-1	NA	CASSLEGIQETQYF	TGCGCCAGCAGCTTGGAAGGCATACAAGAGACCCAGTACTTC
few	TRBJ2-7	TRBV20-1	TRBD2	CSARAPSGTYEQYF	TGCAGTGCTAGAGCGCCTAGCGGGACTTACGAGCAGTACTTC
NA	TRBJ2-5	TRBV29-1	NA	CSVEGTDQETQYF	TGCAGCGTTGAAGGGACAGACCAAGAGACCCAGTACTTC
NA	TRBJ1-5	TRBV2	TRBD1	CASRSTRQGGNQPQHF	TGTGCCAGCAGAAGTACTCGACAGGGAGGCAATCAGCCCCAGCATTTT
NA	TRBJ1-1	TRBV25-1	NA	CASTLLTEAFF	TGTGCCAGCACCCTTCTGACTGAAGCTTTCTTT
NA	TRBJ2-3	TRBV12-3/TRBV12-4	NA	CASSLAPRTDTQYF	TGTGCCAGCAGTTTAGCGCCGCGCACAGATACGCAGTATTTT
NA	TRBJ1-5	TRBV6-4	TRBD1	CASSDGPGGQPQHF	TGTGCCAGCAGTGACGGTCCAGGGGGTCAGCCCCAGCATTTT
many	TRBJ1-5	TRBV6-2/TRBV6-3	NA	CASSLDRWPQHF	TGTGCCAGCAGTTTGGACCGCTGGCCCCAGCATTTT
few	TRBJ2-7	TRBV19	TRBD2	CASTAGGTYEQYF	TGTGCCAGTACCGCGGGGGGCACCTACGAGCAGTACTTC
many	TRBJ2-3	TRBV6-1	TRBD2	CASSEALGLAGTDTQYF	TGTGCCAGCAGTGAAGCGCTAGGACTAGCGGGCACAGATACGCAGTATTTT
few	TRBJ2-7	TRBV3-1	TRBD2	CASSRGGTYEQYF	TGTGCCAGCAGCCGGGGGGGGACGTACGAGCAGTACTTC
many	TRBJ1-2	TRBV29-1	NA	CSVGTPEGYTF	TGCAGCGTTGGGACCCCGGAGGGCTACACCTTC
NA	TRBJ1-5	TRBV28	NA	CANNSGDNQPQHF	TGTGCCAACAATTCCGGGGACAATCAGCCCCAGCATTTT
many	TRBJ2-7	TRBV19	TRBD2	CASSIVSGRSYEQYF	TGTGCCAGTAGTATAGTCAGCGGGAGATCCTACGAGCAGTACTTC
few	TRBJ2-1	TRBV28	TRBD1	CASTETGTGRNEQFF	TGTGCCAGCACCGAAACCGGGACAGGGAGAAATGAGCAGTTCTTC
NA	TRBJ2-3	TRBV4-3	TRBD2	CASSRRGAGERDTQYF	TGCGCCAGCAGCCGCCGAGGAGCGGGAGAGAGAGATACGCAGTATTTT
many	TRBJ1-5	TRBV18	TRBD1	CASSPRGTGRDQPQHF	TGTGCCAGCTCACCTCGGGGGACAGGGAGGGATCAGCCCCAGCATTTT
NA	TRBJ1-3	TRBV28	NA	CASTPPQIPNTIYF	TGTGCCAGCACCCCGCCGCAGATCCCCAACACCATATATTTT
many	TRBJ2-5	TRBV7-8	NA	CASSLVARPHVGTQYF	TGTGCCAGCAGCTTAGTAGCACGGCCCCACGTAGGGACCCAGTACTTC
NA	TRBJ2-1	TRBV27	TRBD1	CASSFRGTGVDNEQFF	TGTGCCAGCAGTTTCCGGGGGACAGGGGTTGACAATGAGCAGTTCTTC